This T cell receptor (beta chain) was retrieved from a study of T-cell reconstitution after alpha-beta-depleted transplantation in children. The study, taken as a whole, reports: Newly made T cells mostly supplied T-cell counts and diversity one year after transplant.

The CDR3 runs to 14 residues. V was pared by 10 bases and J by 2 bases, with 11 bases of the junction left unmatched. Germline V CDR1 and CDR2: SEHNR, FQNEAQ (reference sequence). Concerning this clonotype itself: Its antigen is not identified.

This sample's TCRbeta library carried unique molecular identifier barcodes. TCRdb used MiXCR to reprocess the PCR reads, holding one entry per CDR3 protein. Of 750,000 to 950,000 distinct CDR3 sequences listed, about 15% are singletons. V is TRBV7-9 and J is TRBJ2-7; 7 nucleotides agree with TRBD2. This TCR was recovered from a male patient aged 10 to 17 who had a stem cell transplant for acute lymphoblastic leukemia, so the T cells may come from the graft donor. Source: PBMCs, mostly from graft donor cells, taken 360 days after TCRalphabeta/CD19-depleted stem cell transplant. The CDR3 sequence: CATWLAVKPYEQYF. As DNA, the CDR3 is TGTGCCACCTGGCTAGCGGTCAAACCCTACGAGCAGTACTTC.